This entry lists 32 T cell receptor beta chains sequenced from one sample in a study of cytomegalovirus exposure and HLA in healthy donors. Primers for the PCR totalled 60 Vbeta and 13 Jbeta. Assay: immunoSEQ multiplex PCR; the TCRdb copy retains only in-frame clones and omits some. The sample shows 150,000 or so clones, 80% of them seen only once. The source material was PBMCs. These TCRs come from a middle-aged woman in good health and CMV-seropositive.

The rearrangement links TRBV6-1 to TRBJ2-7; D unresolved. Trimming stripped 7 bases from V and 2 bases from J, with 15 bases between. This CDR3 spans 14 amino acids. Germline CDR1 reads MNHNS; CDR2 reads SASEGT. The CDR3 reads CASTETAGTYEQYF. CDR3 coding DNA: TGTGCCAGCACGGAGACTGCTGGAACCTACGAGCAGTACTTC.

This CDR3 reads CASSFGGPGEQYF. The CDR3 DNA is TGTGCCAGCAGTTTTGGGGGCCCGGGCGAGCAGTACTTC. The chain links TRBV28 to TRBJ2-7; TRBD1 is a possible D gene (6 bases). This CDR3 has 13 amino acids. The V end lost 3 bases, the J end lost 6 bases, and 12 bases lay between the germline ends. CDR1 MDHEN and CDR2 SYDVKM come from the germline V gene.

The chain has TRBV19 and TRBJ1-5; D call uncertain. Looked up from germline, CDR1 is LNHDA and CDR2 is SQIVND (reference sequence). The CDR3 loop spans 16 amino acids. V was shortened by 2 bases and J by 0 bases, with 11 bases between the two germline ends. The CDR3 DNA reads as TGTGCCAGTAGTATAAAGTTGGCCCCTAGCAATCAGCCCCAGCATTTT. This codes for CASSIKLAPSNQPQHF. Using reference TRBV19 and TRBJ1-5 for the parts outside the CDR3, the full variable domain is DGGITQSPKYLFRKEGQNVTLSCEQNLNHDAMYWYRQDPGQGLRLIYYSQIVNDFQKGDIAEGYSVSREKKESFPLTVTSAQKNPTAFYLCASSIKLAPSNQPQHFGDGTRLSIL.

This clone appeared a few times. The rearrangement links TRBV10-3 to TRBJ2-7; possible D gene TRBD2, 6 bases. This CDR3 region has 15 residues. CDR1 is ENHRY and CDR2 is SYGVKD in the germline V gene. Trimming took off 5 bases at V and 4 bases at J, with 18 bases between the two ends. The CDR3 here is CAISRTGTPDYEQYF. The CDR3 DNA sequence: TGTGCCATCAGTAGGACCGGGACTCCTGATTACGAGCAGTACTTC.

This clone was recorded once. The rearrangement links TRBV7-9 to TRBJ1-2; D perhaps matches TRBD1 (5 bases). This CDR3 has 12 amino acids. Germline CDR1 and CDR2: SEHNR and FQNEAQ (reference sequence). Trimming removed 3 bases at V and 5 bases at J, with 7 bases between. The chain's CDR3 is CASSFDRYGYTF. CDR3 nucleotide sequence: TGTGCCAGCAGCTTTGACAGATATGGCTACACCTTC.

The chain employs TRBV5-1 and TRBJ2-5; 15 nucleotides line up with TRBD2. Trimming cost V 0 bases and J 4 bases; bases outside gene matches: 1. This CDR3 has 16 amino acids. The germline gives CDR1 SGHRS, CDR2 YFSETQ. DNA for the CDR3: TGCGCCAGCAGCTTGGGGACTAGCGGGAGGGCAGAGACCCAGTACTTC. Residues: CASSLGTSGRAETQYF.

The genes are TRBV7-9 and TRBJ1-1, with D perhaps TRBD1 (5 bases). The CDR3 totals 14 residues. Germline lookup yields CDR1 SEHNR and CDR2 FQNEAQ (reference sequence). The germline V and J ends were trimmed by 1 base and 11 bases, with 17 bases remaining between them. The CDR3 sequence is CASSLVGQGNGAFF. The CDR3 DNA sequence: TGTGCCAGCAGCTTAGTGGGGCAGGGTAATGGGGCTTTCTTT.

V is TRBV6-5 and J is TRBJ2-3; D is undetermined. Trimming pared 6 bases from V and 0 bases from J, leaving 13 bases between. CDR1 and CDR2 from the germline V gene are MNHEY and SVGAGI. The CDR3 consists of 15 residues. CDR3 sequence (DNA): TGTGCCAGCAGAACTCCCTATTCTAGCACAGATACGCAGTATTTT. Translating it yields CASRTPYSSTDTQYF.

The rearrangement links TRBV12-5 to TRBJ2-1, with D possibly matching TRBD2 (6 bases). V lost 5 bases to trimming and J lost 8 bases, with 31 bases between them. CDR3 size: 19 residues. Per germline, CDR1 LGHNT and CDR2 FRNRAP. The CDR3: CASGPVLGLGTSFSHEQFF. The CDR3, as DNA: TGTGCTAGTGGTCCCGTACTAGGGCTCGGGACTTCTTTTTCCCATGAGCAGTTCTTC.

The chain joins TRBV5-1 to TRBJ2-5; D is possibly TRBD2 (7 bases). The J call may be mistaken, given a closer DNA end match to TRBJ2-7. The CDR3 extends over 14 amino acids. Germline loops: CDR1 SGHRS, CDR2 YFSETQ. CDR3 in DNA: TGCGCCAGCAGCTTGAGGGGGGGAGAGTACGAGCAGTACTTC. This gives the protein CASSLRGGEYEQYF.

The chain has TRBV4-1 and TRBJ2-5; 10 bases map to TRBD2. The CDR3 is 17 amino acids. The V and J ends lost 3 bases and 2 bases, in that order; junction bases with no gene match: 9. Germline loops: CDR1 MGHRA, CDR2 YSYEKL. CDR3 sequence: CASSQESGLAPQETQYF. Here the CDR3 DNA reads TGCGCCAGCAGCCAGGAATCGGGACTAGCGCCTCAAGAGACCCAGTACTTC.

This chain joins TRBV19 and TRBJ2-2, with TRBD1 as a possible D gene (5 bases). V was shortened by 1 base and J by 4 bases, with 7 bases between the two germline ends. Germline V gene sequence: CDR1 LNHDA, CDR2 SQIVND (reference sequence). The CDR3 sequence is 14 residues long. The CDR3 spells CASSIGQTTGELFF. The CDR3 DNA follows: TGTGCCAGTAGTATAGGACAGACCACCGGGGAGCTGTTTTTT. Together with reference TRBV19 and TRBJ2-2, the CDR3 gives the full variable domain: DGGITQSPKYLFRKEGQNVTLSCEQNLNHDAMYWYRQDPGQGLRLIYYSQIVNDFQKGDIAEGYSVSREKKESFPLTVTSAQKNPTAFYLCASSIGQTTGELFFGEGSRLTVL.

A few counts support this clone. CDR3 nucleotide sequence: TGTGCCAGCAGTGACTCGAATGGGAGGGTTCGGTACTTC. Translation: CASSDSNGRVRYF. The rearrangement uses TRBV6-4 and TRBJ2-7; the match to TRBD2 covers 7 bases. The ends lost 0 bases at V and 12 bases at J; junction bases unmatched: 8. CDR1 is MRHNA, CDR2 SNTAGT, per germline. This CDR3 is 13 amino acids long.

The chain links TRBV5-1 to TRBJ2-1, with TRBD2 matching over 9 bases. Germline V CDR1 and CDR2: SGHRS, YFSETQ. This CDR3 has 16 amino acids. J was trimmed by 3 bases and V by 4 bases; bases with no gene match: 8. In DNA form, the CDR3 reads TGCGCCAGCAGCCCCCTTAGCGGGAGCGTCTACAATGAGCAGTTCTTC. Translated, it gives CASSPLSGSVYNEQFF.

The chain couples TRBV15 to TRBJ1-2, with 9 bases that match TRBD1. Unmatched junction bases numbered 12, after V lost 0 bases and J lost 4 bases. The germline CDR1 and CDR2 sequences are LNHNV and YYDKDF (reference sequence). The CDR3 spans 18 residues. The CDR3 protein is CATSRDPIQGAPLYGYTF. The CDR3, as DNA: TGTGCCACCAGCAGAGATCCGATACAGGGGGCGCCCCTCTATGGCTACACCTTC. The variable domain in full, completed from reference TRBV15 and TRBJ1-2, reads DAMVIQNPRYQVTQFGKPVTLSCSQTLNHNVMYWYQQKSSQAPKLLFHYYDKDFNNEADTPDNFQSRRPNTSFCFLDIRSPGLGDTAMYLCATSRDPIQGAPLYGYTFGSGTRLTVV.

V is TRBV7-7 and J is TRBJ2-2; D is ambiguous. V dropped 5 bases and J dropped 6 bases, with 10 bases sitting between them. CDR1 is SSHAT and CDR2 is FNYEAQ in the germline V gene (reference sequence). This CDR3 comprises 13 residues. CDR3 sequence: CASSPTAAGELFF. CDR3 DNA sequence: TGTGCCAGCAGCCCCACTGCTGCCGGGGAGCTGTTTTTT.

The CDR3 is CASSLRENSYEQYF. DNA for the CDR3: TGCGCCAGCAGCTTGCGGGAGAACTCCTACGAGCAGTACTTC. The chain couples TRBV5-1 to TRBJ2-7, with D possibly TRBD2 on 6 matching bases. The V and J ends lost 1 base and 0 bases respectively, with 8 bases between them. Germline V gene sequence: CDR1 SGHRS, CDR2 YFSETQ. The CDR3 is 14 residues long.

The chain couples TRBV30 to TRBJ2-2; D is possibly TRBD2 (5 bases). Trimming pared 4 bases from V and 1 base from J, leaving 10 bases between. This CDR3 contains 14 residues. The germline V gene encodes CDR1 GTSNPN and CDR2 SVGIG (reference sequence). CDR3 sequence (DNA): TGTGCCTGGACATGGACTCTGAACACCGGGGAGCTGTTTTTT. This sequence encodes CAWTWTLNTGELFF. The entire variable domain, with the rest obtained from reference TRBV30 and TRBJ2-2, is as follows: SQTIHQWPATLVQPVGSPLSLECTVEGTSNPNLYWYRQAAGRGLQLLFYSVGIGQISSEVPQNLSASRPQDRQFILSSKKLLLSDSGFYLCAWTWTLNTGELFFGEGSRLTVL.

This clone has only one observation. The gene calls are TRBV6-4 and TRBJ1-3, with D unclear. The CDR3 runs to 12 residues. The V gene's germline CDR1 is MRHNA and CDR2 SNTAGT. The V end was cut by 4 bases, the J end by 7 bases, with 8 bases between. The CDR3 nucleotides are TGTGCCAGCAGTGGTCACGGGAACACCATATATTTT. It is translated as CASSGHGNTIYF.

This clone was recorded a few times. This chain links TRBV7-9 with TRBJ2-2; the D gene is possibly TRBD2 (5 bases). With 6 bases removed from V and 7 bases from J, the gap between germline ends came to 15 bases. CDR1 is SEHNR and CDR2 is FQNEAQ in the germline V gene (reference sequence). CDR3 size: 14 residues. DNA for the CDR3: TGTGCCAGCAGGCTTGAAACTAGGCTCGGGGAGCTGTTTTTT. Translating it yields CASRLETRLGELFF.

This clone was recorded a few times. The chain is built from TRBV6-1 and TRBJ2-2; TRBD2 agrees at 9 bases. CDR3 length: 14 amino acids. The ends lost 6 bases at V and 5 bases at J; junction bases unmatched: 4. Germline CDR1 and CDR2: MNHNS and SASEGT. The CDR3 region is CASRLSGRTGELFF. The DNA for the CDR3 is TGTGCCAGCAGACTTAGCGGGAGAACCGGGGAGCTGTTTTTT.

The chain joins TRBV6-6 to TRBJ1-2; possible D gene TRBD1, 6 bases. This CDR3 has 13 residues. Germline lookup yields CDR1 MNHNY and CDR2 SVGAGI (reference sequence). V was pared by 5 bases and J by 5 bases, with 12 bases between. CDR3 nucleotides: TGTGCCAGCAGTCTGGACAGTGTATATGGCTACACCTTC. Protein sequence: CASSLDSVYGYTF.

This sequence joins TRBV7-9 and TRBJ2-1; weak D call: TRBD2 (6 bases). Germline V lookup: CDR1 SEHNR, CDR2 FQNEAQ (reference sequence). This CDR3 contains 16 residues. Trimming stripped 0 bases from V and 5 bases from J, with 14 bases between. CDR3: CASSLAGGLPHNEQFF. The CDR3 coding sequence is TGTGCCAGCAGCTTAGCCGGGGGACTTCCACACAATGAGCAGTTCTTC.

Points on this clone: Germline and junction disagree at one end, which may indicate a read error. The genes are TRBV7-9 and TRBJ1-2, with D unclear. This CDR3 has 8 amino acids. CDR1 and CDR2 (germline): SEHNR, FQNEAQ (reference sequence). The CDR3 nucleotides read TGTTCCAGCAGCCCTGTAACCTTC. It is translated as CSSSPVTF.

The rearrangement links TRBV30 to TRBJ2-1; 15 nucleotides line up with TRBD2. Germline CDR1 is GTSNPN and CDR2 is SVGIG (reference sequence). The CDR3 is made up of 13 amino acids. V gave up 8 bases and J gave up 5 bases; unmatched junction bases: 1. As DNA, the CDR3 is TGTGCCGGACTAGCGGGAGGGAACAATGAGCAGTTCTTC. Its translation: CAGLAGGNNEQFF.

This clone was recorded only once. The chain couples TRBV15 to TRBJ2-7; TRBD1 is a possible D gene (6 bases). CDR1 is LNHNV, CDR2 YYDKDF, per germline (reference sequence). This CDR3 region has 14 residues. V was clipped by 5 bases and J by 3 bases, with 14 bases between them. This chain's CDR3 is CATSSRDRFYEQYF. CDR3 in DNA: TGTGCCACCAGCTCACGCGACAGGTTCTACGAGCAGTACTTC.

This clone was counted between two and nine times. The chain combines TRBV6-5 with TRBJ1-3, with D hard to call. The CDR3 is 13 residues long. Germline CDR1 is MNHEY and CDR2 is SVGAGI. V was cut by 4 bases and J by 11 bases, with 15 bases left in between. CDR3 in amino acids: CASSFDAGPPIYF. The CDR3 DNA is TGTGCCAGCAGTTTCGATGCTGGGCCGCCCATATATTTT.

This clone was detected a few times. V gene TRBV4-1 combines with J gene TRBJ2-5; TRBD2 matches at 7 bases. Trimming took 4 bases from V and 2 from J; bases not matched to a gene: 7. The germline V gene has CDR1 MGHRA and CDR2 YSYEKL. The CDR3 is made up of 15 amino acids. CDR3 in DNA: TGCGCCAGCAGCCCTGGGCCGGGACTACAAGAGACCCAGTACTTC. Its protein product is CASSPGPGLQETQYF.

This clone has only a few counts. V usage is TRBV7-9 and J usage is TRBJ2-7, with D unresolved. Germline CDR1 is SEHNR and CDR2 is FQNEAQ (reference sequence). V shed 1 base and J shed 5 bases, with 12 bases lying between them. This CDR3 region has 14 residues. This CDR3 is CASSLVLGPNEQYF. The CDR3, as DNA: TGTGCCAGCAGCTTAGTTCTGGGCCCTAACGAGCAGTACTTC.

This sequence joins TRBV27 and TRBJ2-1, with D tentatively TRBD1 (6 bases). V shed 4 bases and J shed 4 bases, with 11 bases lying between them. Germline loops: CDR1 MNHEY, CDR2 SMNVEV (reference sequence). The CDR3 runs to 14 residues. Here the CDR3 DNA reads TGTGCCAGCAGTTCGCAGGGGTCTTACAATGAGCAGTTCTTC. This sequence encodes CASSSQGSYNEQFF.

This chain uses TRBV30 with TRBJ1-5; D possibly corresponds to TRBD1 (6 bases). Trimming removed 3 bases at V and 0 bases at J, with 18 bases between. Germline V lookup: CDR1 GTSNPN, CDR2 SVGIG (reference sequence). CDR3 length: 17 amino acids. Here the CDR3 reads CAWSPLDSPYSNQPQHF. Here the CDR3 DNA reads TGTGCCTGGAGCCCTTTGGACAGCCCTTATAGCAATCAGCCCCAGCATTTT.

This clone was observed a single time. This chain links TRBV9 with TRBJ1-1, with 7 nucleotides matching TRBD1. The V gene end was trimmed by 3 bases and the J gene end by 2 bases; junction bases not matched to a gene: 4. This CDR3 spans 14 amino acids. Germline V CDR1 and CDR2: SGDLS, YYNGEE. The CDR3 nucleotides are TGTGCCAGCAGCGGACGGACAGGAAACACTGAAGCTTTCTTT. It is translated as CASSGRTGNTEAFF.